A single sample gave rise to the 26 T cell receptor beta chains below, sequenced in a study of blood T cell repertoires in COVID-19. Measured with immunoSEQ multiplex PCR; TCRdb has only the in-frame clones, and not every one. The table lists approximately 240,000 clones, roughly 87% of them singletons. Input material: PBMCs or T cells enriched from blood (not recorded which). These receptors came from a woman aged 25 to 45 with acute COVID-19.

The chain recombines TRBV28 with TRBJ1-1, with D tentatively TRBD1 (6 bases). The CDR3 consists of 12 residues. Looked up from germline, CDR1 is MDHEN and CDR2 is SYDVKM. The germline V and J ends were trimmed by 6 bases and 5 bases, with 10 bases remaining between them. The CDR3, as DNA: TGTGCCAGCAGGCTGACAGGAACTGAAGCTTTCTTT. Residues: CASRLTGTEAFF.

V and J are TRBV18 and TRBJ1-1; D not resolved. Trimming shortened V by 0 bases and J by 10 bases, and 21 bases separated the two germline ends. The germline V gene encodes CDR1 KGHSH and CDR2 LQKENI. This CDR3 is 16 amino acids long. CDR3 amino acids: CASSPPGLEAGGIAFF. In nucleotides, the CDR3 is TGTGCCAGCTCACCACCAGGATTAGAAGCAGGTGGTATAGCTTTCTTT.

The chain links TRBV5-1 to TRBJ2-7, with 8 bases aligning to TRBD2. Germline V gene sequence: CDR1 SGHRS, CDR2 YFSETQ. The CDR3 loop spans 15 amino acids. J was trimmed by 5 bases and V by 4 bases; bases with no gene match: 11. Written as DNA, the CDR3 is TGCGCCAGCAGCCCCGGAGCGGGAGTGGTCGACGAGCAGTACTTC. It is translated as CASSPGAGVVDEQYF.

V usage is TRBV27 and J usage is TRBJ2-7; TRBD1 agrees at 9 bases. Germline V lookup: CDR1 MNHEY, CDR2 SMNVEV (reference sequence). Trimming at V came to 10 bases and at J to 2 bases, leaving 9 bases not matched to a gene. The CDR3 has 14 amino acids. DNA for the CDR3: TGTGCCACCACCCAAGGACAGGGGACCTACGAGCAGTACTTC. Its protein is CATTQGQGTYEQYF.

The chain employs TRBV5-1 and TRBJ2-3, with D perhaps TRBD2 (6 bases). Germline V gives CDR1 SGHRS, CDR2 YFSETQ. Trimming removed 3 bases at V and 6 bases at J, with 17 bases between. The CDR3 extends over 15 amino acids. CDR3 protein: CASSSGDLGWDTQYF. The CDR3, as DNA: TGCGCCAGCAGCTCGGGAGACCTTGGTTGGGATACGCAGTATTTT.

The genes are TRBV18 and TRBJ1-2, with 7 bases fitting TRBD1. The V and J ends lost 3 bases and 2 bases, in that order; junction bases with no gene match: 3. CDR1 KGHSH and CDR2 LQKENI come from the germline V gene. CDR3 length: 14 amino acids. CDR3 residues: CASSPGTENYGYTF. The DNA of the CDR3 is TGTGCCAGCTCACCGGGGACAGAGAACTATGGCTACACCTTC.

The chain recombines TRBV9 with TRBJ1-4; 10 nucleotides line up with TRBD1. Germline V gives CDR1 SGDLS, CDR2 YYNGEE. Trimming at V came to 3 bases and at J to 3 bases, leaving 5 bases not matched to a gene. The CDR3 is 16 residues long. CDR3 in DNA: TGTGCCAGCAGCGGACGGGACAGGGGATCTAATGAAAAACTGTTTTTT. Translating gives CASSGRDRGSNEKLFF.

The rearrangement uses TRBV5-1 and TRBJ2-7; 13 bases align to TRBD2. The CDR3 consists of 22 residues. CDR1 is SGHRS, CDR2 YFSETQ, per germline. Losses at the gene ends were 3 bases for V and 5 bases for J; bases not matched to a gene: 26. The CDR3 nucleotides read TGCGCCAGCAGCTCGAGGGACAGGAAAAACCTGGGGACTAGCGGGACGGGGGACGAGCAGTACTTC. Protein sequence: CASSSRDRKNLGTSGTGDEQYF.

CDR3 nucleotides: TGTGCCAGCAGCCAAACACTAGCGGGGAGCACAGATACGCAGTATTTT. Translated, it gives CASSQTLAGSTDTQYF. The chain links TRBV11-1 to TRBJ2-3; 10 bases line up with TRBD2. Germline loops: CDR1 SGHAT, CDR2 FQDESV (reference sequence). The CDR3 runs 16 residues. With 5 bases clipped from V and 0 bases from J, the junction kept 5 bases outside the gene matches.

The rearrangement links TRBV11-2 to TRBJ1-2; D not certain. Trimming left V 2 bases short and J 8 bases short, with 15 bases between. Germline CDR1 and CDR2: SGHAT and FQNNGV. The CDR3 has 14 amino acids. CDR3 in DNA: TGTGCCAGCAGCTTATATTTACCGTCGGGAGGCTACACCTTC. Translated, it gives CASSLYLPSGGYTF.

This sequence joins TRBV4-2 and TRBJ1-1; D unresolved. V was pared by 4 bases and J by 5 bases, with 8 bases between. Germline V lookup: CDR1 LGHNA, CDR2 YNFKEQ. The CDR3 is made up of 12 amino acids. In DNA, the CDR3 is TGTGCCAGCAGCCTCAGGTCGACTGAAGCTTTCTTT. Its protein is CASSLRSTEAFF.

There are a few counts of this clone. This chain uses TRBV28 with TRBJ1-1; D remains ambiguous. The germline V gene has CDR1 MDHEN and CDR2 SYDVKM. The CDR3 is made up of 15 amino acids. Deletions cut 5 bases from V and 5 bases from J, with 18 bases between. The CDR3: CASSPGVGRGTEAFF. The CDR3 DNA reads TGTGCCAGCAGTCCCGGGGTCGGGCGGGGAACTGAAGCTTTCTTT.

The rearrangement joins TRBV2 to TRBJ2-7; 9 bases are a match to TRBD1. This CDR3 comprises 14 residues. Germline assignment: CDR1 SNHLY and CDR2 FYNNEI. Trimming at V came to 7 bases and at J to 8 bases, leaving 12 bases not matched to a gene. The CDR3 DNA reads as TGTGCCAGCACTTCGTCCCGGGACAGGGTTCAGCAGTACTTC. The encoded protein is CASTSSRDRVQQYF.

V is TRBV9 and J is TRBJ2-5; D remains unclear. The CDR3 has 14 amino acids. Trimming cost V 0 bases and J 1 base, with 7 bases left between them. Germline values: CDR1 SGDLS, CDR2 YYNGEE. CDR3 bases: TGTGCCAGCAGCGTAGCTACTGTCCAAGAGACCCAGTACTTC. It is translated as CASSVATVQETQYF.

This rearrangement joins TRBV4-3 to TRBJ1-2, with D possibly being TRBD1 (5 bases). Trimming left V 1 base short and J 1 base short, with 10 bases between. Germline V lookup: CDR1 LGHNA, CDR2 YSLEER. The length of the CDR3 is 15 residues. The CDR3 spells CASSQVRGVNYGYTF. DNA of the CDR3: TGCGCCAGCAGCCAAGTTAGGGGTGTTAACTATGGCTACACCTTC.

The CDR3 nucleotides read TGTGCCACCAGCAAGCCGGGCGGGGGGGCCTTTTACAATGAGCAGTTCTTC. It specifies CATSKPGGGAFYNEQFF. The chain is built from TRBV15 and TRBJ2-1; 9 nucleotides match TRBD2. This CDR3 spans 17 amino acids. In germline, CDR1 is LNHNV, CDR2 YYDKDF (reference sequence). Germline trimming cut 4 bases from V and 4 bases from J; bases unmatched to any gene: 11.

This clone has a handful of counts. The V and J genes are TRBV30 and TRBJ1-3; 7 positions match TRBD1. The CDR3 is made up of 16 amino acids. With V trimmed by 4 bases and J by 3 bases, 12 bases remained unmatched. CDR1 is GTSNPN, CDR2 SVGIG, per germline (reference sequence). CDR3 amino acids: CAWIPGDRVGGNTIYF. CDR3 bases: TGTGCCTGGATCCCGGGAGACAGGGTTGGTGGAAACACCATATATTTT.

This clone has just one count. This chain links TRBV3-1 (or the pseudogene TRBV3-2) with TRBJ1-1; D gene unclear. The CDR3 is 12 residues long. Germline CDR1 and CDR2: LGHDT and YNNKEL (reference sequence). V lost 2 bases and J 3 bases, leaving 4 bases between the germline ends. This CDR3 is CASSQSDTEAFF. CDR3 DNA sequence: TGTGCCAGCAGCCAATCGGACACTGAAGCTTTCTTT.

The chain joins TRBV7-6 to TRBJ1-4; D not certain. Germline V CDR1 and CDR2: SGHVS, FNYEAQ. This CDR3 has 15 amino acids. V gave up 1 base and J gave up 2 bases, with 8 bases separating them. CDR3 amino acids: CASSLVPGTNEKLFF. The CDR3 region has the DNA TGTGCCAGCAGCTTAGTACCGGGGACTAATGAAAAACTGTTTTTT.

This clone was picked up one time. The V call is TRBV18, the J call TRBJ2-1; a weak D match, TRBD2 (5 bases). Trimming removed 0 bases from V and 1 base from J, with 10 bases in between. Germline CDR1 KGHSH, CDR2 LQKENI. This CDR3 region has 16 residues. For the CDR3, the DNA is TGTGCCAGCTCACCACCGACGCGGGTTTCCTACAATGAGCAGTTCTTC. Translated: CASSPPTRVSYNEQFF.

The J gene is TRBJ2-3, the V gene TRBV10-3, with D perhaps TRBD1 (5 bases). The length of the CDR3 is 14 residues. With 6 bases removed from V and 2 bases from J, the gap between germline ends came to 12 bases. The germline V gene encodes CDR1 ENHRY and CDR2 SYGVKD. Written as DNA, the CDR3 is TGTGCCATCAGGGAGCCAGGGTACACAGATACGCAGTATTTT. This codes for CAIREPGYTDTQYF.

V is TRBV19 and J is TRBJ2-7, with 7 bases identical to TRBD2. CDR3 size: 15 residues. Trimming at V came to 6 bases and at J to 2 bases, leaving 10 bases not matched to a gene. CDR1 and CDR2 (germline): LNHDA, SQIVND (reference sequence). Here the CDR3 DNA reads TGTGCCAGTAGGGGAGCGGGACCCAGTCCCTACGAGCAGTACTTC. Protein sequence: CASRGAGPSPYEQYF.

V gene TRBV11-2 combines with J gene TRBJ1-1, with 8 bases identical to TRBD1. V was clipped by 1 base and J by 5 bases; unmatched bases: 6. CDR1 SGHAT and CDR2 FQNNGV come from the germline V gene. The CDR3 has 15 residues. The CDR3 protein is CASSLVGRGRTEAFF. The CDR3 DNA is TGTGCCAGCAGCTTAGTGGGCAGGGGGCGAACTGAAGCTTTCTTT.

This chain joins TRBV28 and TRBJ2-1, with 7 bases identical to TRBD2. From germline, CDR1 is MDHEN and CDR2 SYDVKM. Trimming removed 7 bases from V and 0 bases from J; junction bases left unmatched: 15. The CDR3 consists of 18 residues. CDR3 bases: TGTGCCAGCACCTCTCACCGACGGGAGCGGGACTCCTACAATGAGCAGTTCTTC. Protein product: CASTSHRRERDSYNEQFF.

V gene TRBV19 combines with J gene TRBJ2-7, with TRBD1 as a possible D gene (6 bases). The CDR3 is made up of 14 amino acids. Trimming removed 5 bases at V and 2 bases at J, with 13 bases between. Per the germline V gene, CDR1 is LNHDA and CDR2 is SQIVND (reference sequence). CDR3 in DNA: TGTGCCAGTAGTGTCCTGGACAGACCCTACGAGCAGTACTTC. This translates into CASSVLDRPYEQYF.

This chain connects TRBV11-3 to TRBJ2-1; 8 positions agree with TRBD2. This CDR3 is built from 12 residues. Germline CDR1 is SGHNT and CDR2 is YENEEA. V dropped 5 bases and J dropped 9; count of bases not matched to a gene: 3. CDR3 DNA: TGTGCCAGCAGCCGTAGCGGGACTGAGCAGTTCTTC. Protein product: CASSRSGTEQFF.